These 29 T cell receptor beta chains share one sample of origin, sequenced in a study of control samples from healthy donors and cancer patients. The repertoire was sequenced with immunoSEQ multiplex PCR; TCRdb's copy has only in-frame clones and lacks some. The sample carries 70,000 to 80,000 clones, roughly 87% recorded once. The sequenced material came from blood. These receptors were taken from a woman between 45 and 65 years old in good health.

The V call is TRBV6-5, the J call TRBJ2-5; the D gene is possibly TRBD2 (5 bases). Germline CDR1 MNHEY, CDR2 SVGAGI. V dropped 6 bases and J dropped 4 bases, with 6 bases sitting between them. This CDR3 comprises 11 residues. The CDR3 DNA is TGTGCCAGCAGAGGAGGAGAGACCCAGTACTTC. This codes for CASRGGETQYF.

The rearrangement uses TRBV7-6 and TRBJ2-2; 10 nucleotides agree with TRBD1. V was pared by 8 bases and J by 5 bases, with 11 bases of the junction left unmatched. The CDR3 runs to 16 residues. Germline loops: CDR1 SGHVS, CDR2 FNYEAQ. The CDR3 protein is CASGGTGVFWTGELFF. DNA for the CDR3: TGTGCCAGCGGGGGGACAGGGGTTTTTTGGACCGGGGAGCTGTTTTTT.

This chain links TRBV5-4 with TRBJ1-1; D perhaps matches TRBD1 (5 bases). The CDR3 runs to 13 residues. The germline gives CDR1 SGHNT, CDR2 YYREEE (reference sequence). V was trimmed by 4 bases and J by 9 bases, leaving 16 bases between them. The CDR3 loop reads CASSTAGDRQAFF. DNA for the CDR3: TGTGCCAGCAGCACGGCGGGAGACAGACAAGCTTTCTTT.

The chain joins TRBV4-1 to TRBJ2-7; D not certain. Germline V gene data show CDR1 as MGHRA and CDR2 as YSYEKL. This CDR3 contains 13 residues. Trimming removed 5 bases from V and 4 bases from J, with 12 bases in between. This CDR3 reads CASSAWAGYEQYF. In nucleotides, the CDR3 is TGCGCCAGCAGCGCCTGGGCTGGGTACGAGCAGTACTTC.

This clone showed up just a few times. This chain joins TRBV19 and TRBJ1-4, with a possible D match to TRBD1 (6 bases). CDR1 and CDR2 from the germline V gene are LNHDA and SQIVND (reference sequence). The CDR3 consists of 14 residues. V was cut by 8 bases and J by 0 bases, with 10 bases left in between. The CDR3 DNA sequence: TGTGCCAGTTCGGAGGGGGCAACTAATGAAAAACTGTTTTTT. Protein sequence: CASSEGATNEKLFF. Supplemented by reference TRBV19 and TRBJ1-4, the full variable domain reads DGGITQSPKYLFRKEGQNVTLSCEQNLNHDAMYWYRQDPGQGLRLIYYSQIVNDFQKGDIAEGYSVSREKKESFPLTVTSAQKNPTAFYLCASSEGATNEKLFFGSGTQLSVL.

V usage is TRBV6-1 and J usage is TRBJ2-3; weak D call: TRBD2 (6 bases). The CDR3 totals 15 residues. The germline V gene encodes CDR1 MNHNS and CDR2 SASEGT. V lost 2 bases and J 3 bases, leaving 12 bases between the germline ends. For the CDR3, the DNA is TGTGCCAGCAGTGAATGGTTCGGGAGTACAGATACGCAGTATTTT. This gives the protein CASSEWFGSTDTQYF.

The chain carries TRBV19 and TRBJ2-1; D uncertain. CDR3 size: 13 residues. CDR1 is LNHDA and CDR2 is SQIVND in the germline V gene (reference sequence). V gave up 5 bases and J gave up 4 bases, with 9 bases separating them. In nucleotides, the CDR3 is TGTGCCAGTAGTGAACGAGGTTACAATGAGCAGTTCTTC. It translates to CASSERGYNEQFF.

The chain links TRBV2 to TRBJ2-2; maybe TRBD2 (6 bases). This CDR3 is built from 15 residues. CDR1 and CDR2 (germline): SNHLY, FYNNEI. V gave up 6 bases and J gave up 4 bases, with 15 bases separating them. DNA of the CDR3: TGTGCCAGCAGAACGGGGGTCTTTTCCACCGGGGAGCTGTTTTTT. It is translated as CASRTGVFSTGELFF. Variable domain in full (rest from reference TRBV2 and TRBJ2-2): EPEVTQTPSHQVTQMGQEVILRCVPISNHLYFYWYRQILGQKVEFLVSFYNNEISEKSEIFDDQFSVERPDGSNFTLKIRSTKLEDSAMYFCASRTGVFSTGELFFGEGSRLTVL.

This clone was counted a single time. The chain recombines TRBV7-2 with TRBJ2-5, with a weak D call TRBD2 (6 bases). CDR1 SGHTA and CDR2 FQGNSA come from the germline V gene. The germline V and J ends were trimmed by 5 bases and 0 bases, with 10 bases remaining between them. The CDR3 is 14 residues long. CDR3: CASSVDYHQETQYF. The DNA for the CDR3 is TGTGCCAGCAGCGTGGACTACCACCAAGAGACCCAGTACTTC.

This rearrangement joins TRBV2 to TRBJ2-1; D possibly corresponds to TRBD2 (6 bases). Trimming took 4 bases from V and 3 from J, leaving 13 bases between them. The CDR3 is 15 residues long. The germline V gene encodes CDR1 SNHLY and CDR2 FYNNEI. The CDR3 DNA is TGTGCCAGCAGTGGATTGCTAGCGAACTACAATGAGCAGTTCTTC. Translating gives CASSGLLANYNEQFF.

The V gene is TRBV5-1, the J gene TRBJ2-1; TRBD2 agrees at 11 bases. Germline V gives CDR1 SGHRS, CDR2 YFSETQ. The J segment lost 4 bases and the V segment lost 3 bases, leaving 3 bases of the junction unmatched. The length of the CDR3 is 15 residues. In DNA, the CDR3 is TGCGCCAGCAGCTACCCTAGCGGGGGGTACAATGAGCAGTTCTTC. Amino acids: CASSYPSGGYNEQFF.

The chain is built from TRBV27 and TRBJ2-7; TRBD2 is a possible D gene (6 bases). The CDR3 loop spans 15 amino acids. Trimming cost V 1 base and J 1 base, with 11 bases left between them. Germline lookup yields CDR1 MNHEY and CDR2 SMNVEV (reference sequence). The CDR3 loop reads CASSLLRETSYEQYF. Here the CDR3 DNA reads TGTGCCAGCAGTTTATTACGGGAGACATCCTACGAGCAGTACTTC.

The chain joins TRBV5-1 to TRBJ1-1; D unclear. The V end lost 0 bases, the J end lost 0 bases, and 6 bases lay between the germline ends. There are 14 residues in the CDR3. CDR1 is SGHRS, CDR2 YFSETQ, per germline. CDR3 residues: CASSLGGMNTEAFF. The CDR3 bases are TGCGCCAGCAGCTTGGGCGGGATGAACACTGAAGCTTTCTTT.

CDR3 bases: TGTGCCAGTAACGAGGGGGCGAGGAGTTCACCCCTCCACTTT. Translating it yields CASNEGARSSPLHF. This sequence joins TRBV19 and TRBJ1-6, with 7 bases identical to TRBD1. V shed 7 bases, J shed 9 bases, and the junction held 9 bases outside the gene matches. This CDR3 spans 14 amino acids. CDR1 and CDR2 from the germline V gene are LNHDA and SQIVND (reference sequence).

This clone has more than one count but fewer than ten. The chain is built from TRBV28 and TRBJ1-1, with D unresolved. The CDR3 contains 18 residues. Germline-derived CDR1 and CDR2 are MDHEN and SYDVKM. Trimming stripped 5 bases from V and 1 base from J, with 23 bases between. The CDR3 sequence is CASSAAGVRLGRNTEAFF. The CDR3 DNA reads as TGTGCCAGCAGTGCCGCCGGTGTCAGGCTCGGGAGGAACACTGAAGCTTTCTTT.

The genes are TRBV5-1 and TRBJ2-1; no clear D. Trimming removed 0 bases from V and 4 bases from J, with 5 bases in between. Germline V gene lookup returns CDR1 SGHRS and CDR2 YFSETQ. The CDR3 extends over 13 amino acids. CDR3 nucleotides: TGCGCCAGCAGCTTGGGCAGTTACAATGAGCAGTTCTTC. It is translated as CASSLGSYNEQFF.

This clone was counted a few times. The CDR3 coding sequence is TGTGCCAGCAGTTTATTTTCAGGGGGCGTCAATTCACCCCTCCACTTT. Amino acids: CASSLFSGGVNSPLHF. The rearrangement links TRBV27 to TRBJ1-6, with TRBD1 matching 8 bases. The V and J ends lost 1 base and 7 bases, in that order; junction bases with no gene match: 6. This CDR3 is 16 amino acids long. CDR1 and CDR2 (germline): MNHEY, SMNVEV (reference sequence).

In its sample, this clone was seen once. The chain links TRBV25-1 to TRBJ2-1, with TRBD2 identical over 12 bases. The CDR3 has 15 amino acids. Germline V gene lookup returns CDR1 MGHDK and CDR2 SYGVNS. Losses at the gene ends were 4 bases for V and 4 bases for J; bases not matched to a gene: 2. The CDR3 DNA follows: TGTGCCAGCAGTGGGACTAGCGGGGATTACAATGAGCAGTTCTTC. Translation gives CASSGTSGDYNEQFF.

There are a few counts of this clone. The chain links TRBV7-3 to TRBJ2-1, with D perhaps matching TRBD2 (5 bases). Germline V gives CDR1 SGHTA, CDR2 FQGTGA. The CDR3 sequence is 15 residues long. With 10 bases removed from V and 0 bases from J, the gap between germline ends came to 16 bases. The CDR3 nucleotides read TGTGCCACTTCGGCGGGCCCGAGCTCCTACAATGAGCAGTTCTTC. Protein: CATSAGPSSYNEQFF.

A remark on this clone: The same CDR3 also results from other DNA sequences found in this sample. The chain couples TRBV28 to TRBJ1-1; D is undetermined. V lost 4 bases, J lost 1 base, and 10 bases lay in between. Germline V gene lookup returns CDR1 MDHEN and CDR2 SYDVKM. The CDR3 sequence is 14 residues long. The chain's CDR3 is CASSSAGPNTEAFF. The CDR3 region has the DNA TGTGCCAGCAGTTCCGCCGGACCGAACACTGAAGCTTTCTTT.

The chain couples TRBV9 to TRBJ2-5; tentatively, D is TRBD2 (6 bases). Germline V gene data show CDR1 as SGDLS and CDR2 as YYNGEE. V was cut by 2 bases and J by 4 bases, with 12 bases left in between. This CDR3 contains 14 residues. The CDR3 coding sequence is TGTGCCAGCAGCGTGACCGGGGGAGGAGAGACCCAGTACTTC. Its protein is CASSVTGGGETQYF.

The V and J genes are TRBV13 and TRBJ1-6; no clear D gene. This CDR3 is built from 14 residues. Trimming took 0 bases from V and 6 from J, leaving 6 bases between them. CDR1 PRHDT and CDR2 FYEKMQ come from the germline V gene (reference sequence). The CDR3 spells CASSLGRFNSPLHF. DNA for the CDR3: TGTGCCAGCAGCTTAGGACGGTTTAATTCACCCCTCCACTTT.

The chain links TRBV3-1 (or the pseudogene TRBV3-2) to TRBJ2-1; the D gene could be TRBD1 or TRBD2 (5 bases each). CDR1 is LGHDT and CDR2 is YNNKEL in the germline V gene (reference sequence). The CDR3 loop spans 15 amino acids. The germline V and J ends were trimmed by 4 bases and 6 bases, with 16 bases remaining between them. CDR3 residues: CASSLGRGAGNEQFF. The CDR3 coding sequence is TGTGCCAGCAGCCTTGGCAGAGGGGCTGGCAATGAGCAGTTCTTC.

This clone is judged large. V and J are TRBV2 and TRBJ1-5, with 10 bases fitting TRBD1. The CDR3 has 17 amino acids. Trimming removed 5 bases from V and 0 bases from J; junction bases left unmatched: 7. Germline V gives CDR1 SNHLY, CDR2 FYNNEI. As DNA, the CDR3 is TGTGCCAGCAGTTACGGACAGGGGGGTTATAGCAATCAGCCCCAGCATTTT. Encoded protein: CASSYGQGGYSNQPQHF.

The chain has TRBV7-2 and TRBJ2-5; D is possibly TRBD2 (5 bases). CDR1 is SGHTA, CDR2 FQGNSA, per germline. V lost 6 bases to trimming and J lost 5 bases, with 13 bases between them. The CDR3 runs 13 residues. CDR3 in DNA: TGTGCCAGCAGTTACGCGGGCGGGGAGACCCAGTACTTC. Translation gives CASSYAGGETQYF.

CDR3 DNA sequence: TGCGCCAGCAGGCCATCGGGAGGAGGGGATGAGCAGTTCTTC. Translated: CASRPSGGGDEQFF. The chain links TRBV10-2 to TRBJ2-1; 7 positions match TRBD2. The ends lost 6 bases at V and 8 bases at J; junction bases unmatched: 10. The CDR3 spans 14 residues. In germline, CDR1 is WSHSY, CDR2 SAAADI.

CDR3 sequence: CASSLDSRGTTDTQYF. CDR3 DNA: TGTGCCAGCAGCTTAGATTCGAGGGGGACAACAGATACGCAGTATTTT. The chain carries TRBV7-3 and TRBJ2-3; D is possibly TRBD1 (6 bases). V lost 2 bases and J 3 bases, leaving 15 bases between the germline ends. The CDR3 runs 16 residues. Germline-derived CDR1 and CDR2 are SGHTA and FQGTGA.

Concerning this clone: Other DNA sequences in this specimen translate into the identical CDR3. V is TRBV5-4 and J is TRBJ2-7; D not resolved. This CDR3 comprises 11 residues. The germline V gene encodes CDR1 SGHNT and CDR2 YYREEE (reference sequence). Trimming left V 2 bases short and J 4 bases short, with 4 bases between. CDR3 residues: CASSLGYEQYF. The CDR3 DNA is TGTGCCAGCAGCTTAGGATACGAGCAGTACTTC.

V gene TRBV7-3 combines with J gene TRBJ2-5; unclear D gene. Germline V gene data show CDR1 as SGHTA and CDR2 as FQGTGA. The germline V and J ends were trimmed by 3 bases and 1 base, with 6 bases remaining between them. The CDR3 has 13 residues. For the CDR3, the DNA is TGTGCCAGCAGCTTTAACCCCCAAGAGACCCAGTACTTC. Translation gives CASSFNPQETQYF.